This T cell receptor (beta chain) is drawn from a study of OX40 agonist ivuxolimab in advanced cancers. The CDR3 runs to 17 residues. The junction had 10 bases not matched to a gene; V was cut back by 3 bases and J by 7 bases. Germline V gene sequence: CDR1 MNHEY, CDR2 SMNVEV (reference sequence). There are a few counts of this clone. Its antigen is currently unknown. This table comes from immunoSEQ multiplex PCR, and its TCRdb copy is limited to in-frame clones, with some not included. The profile shows tens of thousands of clones, about 90% of them singletons. Whole-study results and caveats: Researchers did not establish what antigens the expanded peripheral T cells target.

Source: CD4+ or CD8+ T cells sorted from blood, taken in a trial of the OX40 agonist ivuxolimab. The TCR was taken from an adult with an advanced solid tumor such as melanoma, head and neck, liver or kidney cancer. The chain has TRBV27 and TRBJ2-1, with 12 bases fitting TRBD2. The chain's CDR3 is CASSFPPGLAGRNEQFF. DNA for the CDR3: TGTGCCAGCAGTTTCCCCCCGGGACTAGCGGGTCGGAATGAGCAGTTCTTC.